A single sample gave rise to the 28 T cell receptor beta chains below, sequenced in a study of molecular identifiers for immune sequencing clone quantification. TCRdb re-derived calls from the PCR reads in MiXCR, one entry per CDR3 protein. The sample lists 90,000 or so distinct CDR3 sequences, around a quarter occurring once. Input material: naive CD8+ T cells from blood, with Jurkat cell RNA spiked in. The subset denotes: FACS-sorted CD8+CD4-CCR7+CD45RA+ naive T cells. The source of these receptors is a human donor in good health. Some libraries in this study had Jurkat cell RNA spiked in.

The chain combines TRBV27 with TRBJ2-7; 10 bases map to TRBD2. Germline V gene data show CDR1 as MNHEY and CDR2 as SMNVEV (reference sequence). CDR3 size: 16 residues. The V gene end was trimmed by 3 bases and the J gene end by 6 bases; junction bases not matched to a gene: 11. This chain's CDR3 is CASSFSILAGVGEQYF. The CDR3 DNA is TGTGCCAGCAGTTTCTCGATTCTAGCGGGAGTTGGCGAGCAGTACTTC.

About this clonotype itself: This could be a read error, since a much larger clone is one nucleotide away. This sequence joins TRBV4-3 and TRBJ1-1; D gene uncertain. Germline V gene data show CDR1 as LGHNA and CDR2 as YSLEER. The CDR3 is 14 residues long. Between the trimmed V and J ends, which lost 5 bases and 10 bases, there was a span of 20 bases. CDR3 sequence (DNA): TGCGCCAGCAGCGCCCTACCCCCTCCGACGGGAGCTTTCTTT. Encoded protein: CASSALPPPTGAFF.

This clonotype was found many times. V usage is TRBV5-1 and J usage is TRBJ2-7; maybe TRBD2 (6 bases). This CDR3 has 15 residues. Germline V lookup: CDR1 SGHRS, CDR2 YFSETQ. V was cut by 4 bases and J by 6 bases, with 20 bases left in between. CDR3 sequence: CASSALERAPGEQYF. The DNA of the CDR3 is TGCGCCAGCAGCGCGCTGGAGCGGGCTCCTGGCGAGCAGTACTTC.

This chain connects TRBV9 to TRBJ2-7, with D maybe TRBD1 (6 bases). Germline assignment: CDR1 SGDLS and CDR2 YYNGEE. The CDR3 runs to 13 residues. V lost 5 bases to trimming and J lost 2 bases, with 11 bases between them. The CDR3 region has the DNA TGTGCCAGCAGTGCCGGGACAACCTACGAGCAGTACTTC. This sequence encodes CASSAGTTYEQYF.

This clonotype was counted at least ten times. V and J are TRBV29-1 and TRBJ1-1; TRBD1 matches 7 bases. Trimming took 6 bases from V and 6 from J; bases not matched to a gene: 16. This CDR3 has 15 residues. Germline assignment: CDR1 SQVTM and CDR2 ANQGSEA. CDR3 DNA: TGCAGCGTCCACACCCCGGGGCAGGGGGTCCCTGAAGCTTTCTTT. Protein product: CSVHTPGQGVPEAFF.

In the case of this clonotype: A much larger clone differs by one base, so this may be a read error. The rearrangement links TRBV20-1 to TRBJ2-7; TRBD1 agrees at 9 bases. Germline assignment: CDR1 DFQATT and CDR2 SNEGSKA (reference sequence). This CDR3 is 13 amino acids long. CDR3 amino acids: CSVWDRDTYERYF. CDR3 nucleotides: TGCAGTGTATGGGACAGGGACACCTACGAGCGGTACTTC.

This clonotype was seen only a few times. This chain joins TRBV5-6 and TRBJ2-2, with no clear D. This CDR3 comprises 16 residues. Germline CDR1 SGHDT, CDR2 YYEEEE. Deletions cut 2 bases from V and 4 bases from J, with 15 bases between. The CDR3 DNA follows: TGTGCCAGCAGCTTATCCTACCTACACGGCACCGGGGAGCTGTTTTTT. This encodes CASSLSYLHGTGELFF.

Details on this clonotype: This clone may be a read error of a much larger clone one base away. The chain employs TRBV7-2 and TRBJ2-4; D is uncertain. Looked up from germline, CDR1 is SGHTA and CDR2 is FQGNSA. V gave up 5 bases and J gave up 3 bases, with 8 bases separating them. The CDR3 has 13 amino acids. CDR3 residues: CASSVGGKNIQYF. CDR3 DNA: TGTGCCAGCAGCGTCGGTGGCAAAAACATTCAGTACTTC.

J is TRBJ2-3 and V is TRBV4-3; 11 nucleotides align to TRBD2. The CDR3 spans 17 residues. The J segment lost 4 bases and the V segment lost 0 bases, leaving 6 bases of the junction unmatched. Germline lookup yields CDR1 LGHNA and CDR2 YSLEER. The DNA for the CDR3 is TGCGCCAGCAGCCAAGAGGCGTTAGCGGGAGGGTCAGATACGCAGTATTTT. It is translated as CASSQEALAGGSDTQYF.

This clonotype was recorded only once. V usage is TRBV29-1 and J usage is TRBJ1-1; D unclear. V lost 4 bases and J lost 2, with 5 bases in between. The CDR3 has 11 amino acids. Germline V gene data show CDR1 as SQVTM and CDR2 as ANQGSEA. CDR3 region: CSVVINTEAFF. CDR3 bases: TGCAGCGTTGTTATTAACACTGAAGCTTTCTTT.

This clonotype was observed a few times. This chain connects TRBV27 to TRBJ2-5; D is tentatively TRBD1 or TRBD2 (5 bases each). The CDR3 covers 15 residues. The V and J ends lost 0 bases and 0 bases respectively, with 8 bases between them. The germline gives CDR1 MNHEY, CDR2 SMNVEV (reference sequence). CDR3 DNA: TGTGCCAGCAGTTTATCGCCGGGGCACCAAGAGACCCAGTACTTC. Translation gives CASSLSPGHQETQYF.

There are many counts of this clonotype. V usage is TRBV5-1 and J usage is TRBJ2-2; D remains unclear. The ends were cut back, 3 bases at V and 2 bases at J, with 11 bases in the middle. There are 15 residues in the CDR3. Germline V gives CDR1 SGHRS, CDR2 YFSETQ. CDR3 loop: CASSWLLQNTGELFF. The DNA for the CDR3 is TGCGCCAGCAGCTGGTTACTTCAAAACACCGGGGAGCTGTTTTTT.

In this sample, this clonotype turned up once. A much larger clone differs by one base, so this may be a read error. The V gene is TRBV27, the J gene TRBJ2-3; D is unresolved. This CDR3 is built from 14 residues. The germline V gene has CDR1 MNHEY and CDR2 SMNVEV (reference sequence). The CDR3 loop reads CASSLQAPTDTQCF. DNA of the CDR3: TGTGCCAGCAGTTTACAGGCACCCACAGATACGCAGTGTTTT.

In this sample, this clonotype turned up many times. The J gene is TRBJ2-7, the V gene TRBV7-2; 7 bases are a match to TRBD1. With 3 bases clipped from V and 0 bases from J, the junction kept 5 bases outside the gene matches. CDR1 and CDR2 from the germline V gene are SGHTA and FQGNSA. The CDR3 length is 15 residues. The DNA of the CDR3 is TGTGCCAGCAGCTTTGACAGGGTAGACTCCTACGAGCAGTACTTC. Translating gives CASSFDRVDSYEQYF.

As to this clonotype: Possible read error: a much larger clone is one base away. The chain links TRBV4-2 to TRBJ2-7; tentatively, D is TRBD2 (6 bases). Per germline, CDR1 LGHNA and CDR2 YNFKEQ. V was shortened by 0 bases and J by 4 bases, with 13 bases between the two germline ends. The CDR3 is made up of 15 amino acids. The CDR3 region has the DNA TGTGCCAGCAGCCAAGATTACGCGACTAGTTACGAGCAGTACTTC. Translating gives CASSQDYATSYEQYF.

V usage is TRBV21-1 and J usage is TRBJ2-7. TRBV21-1 is a known pseudogene. The CDR3 sequence is 17 residues long. CDR3 DNA sequence: TGTGCCAGCAGCAAAGGGGCAGGCCACGAGGTAGGCTACGAGCAGTACTTC. Encoded protein: CASSKGAGHEVGYEQYF.

This clonotype was seen only a few times. The chain uses TRBV7-9 and TRBJ2-7, with D perhaps given as TRBD1 or TRBD2 (5 bases each). This CDR3 contains 15 residues. With 5 bases removed from V and 3 bases from J, the gap between germline ends came to 17 bases. Germline loops: CDR1 SEHNR, CDR2 FQNEAQ (reference sequence). Here the CDR3 DNA reads TGTGCCAGCAGCCCATTTGGGACCGACCACTACGAGCAGTACTTC. As protein: CASSPFGTDHYEQYF.

At least ten counts were recorded for this clonotype. V and J are TRBV6-2 or TRBV6-3 and TRBJ2-5; maybe TRBD2 (5 bases). In germline, CDR1 is MNHEY, CDR2 SVGEGT. V was pared by 5 bases and J by 4 bases, with 11 bases between. The length of the CDR3 is 13 residues. The CDR3 coding sequence is TGTGCCAGCAGTCCCGGACTCCGAGAGACCCAGTACTTC. As protein: CASSPGLRETQYF.

The chain is built from TRBV7-6 and TRBJ2-7; 14 nucleotides match TRBD2. The V and J ends lost 4 bases and 0 bases, in that order; junction bases with no gene match: 11. Germline assignment: CDR1 SGHVS and CDR2 FNYEAQ. The CDR3 covers 19 residues. The CDR3 DNA follows: TGTGCCAGCAGCTCAGCCGGACTAGCGGGGGGACAAGGCTCCTACGAGCAGTACTTC. Translation gives CASSSAGLAGGQGSYEQYF.

In the case of this clonotype: A read error is possible here, since a much larger clone lies one base away. This chain joins TRBV12-3 or TRBV12-4 and TRBJ2-2, with unresolved D. Trimming pared 6 bases from V and 7 bases from J, leaving 6 bases between. The CDR3 sequence is 11 residues long. The CDR3 loop reads CASSLCGELFF. For the CDR3, the DNA is TGTGCCAGCAGCCTGTGCGGGGAGCTGTTTTTT.

Remarks on this clonotype: Just one base apart from a much larger clone, this may be a read error. This is likely a read error, given that the CDR3 carries no conserved phenylalanine or tryptophan at its end. CDR3 in amino acids: CASSHHSSNQPQHL. For the CDR3, the DNA is TGTGCCAGCAGCCACCACAGTAGCAATCAGCCCCAGCATCTT. The rearrangement links TRBV7-9 to TRBJ1-5; no reliable D call. This CDR3 spans 14 amino acids. V was cut by 5 bases and J by 0 bases, with 8 bases left in between. Germline CDR1 reads SEHNR; CDR2 reads FQNEAQ (reference sequence).

This clonotype was recorded at least ten times. The rearrangement uses TRBV7-6 and TRBJ2-5; D might be TRBD1 or TRBD2, each matching 5 bases. CDR1 and CDR2 from the germline V gene are SGHVS and FNYEAQ. The V end was cut by 5 bases, the J end by 2 bases, with 12 bases between. The CDR3 covers 14 residues. CDR3 residues: CASSGGRIQETQYF. In DNA, the CDR3 is TGTGCCAGCAGCGGGGGACGGATACAAGAGACCCAGTACTTC. Based on the CDR3 plus reference TRBV7-6 and TRBJ2-5, the full variable domain is GAGVSQSPRYKVTKRGQDVALRCDPISGHVSLYWYRQALGQGPEFLTYFNYEAQQDKSGLPNDRFSAERPEGSISTLTIQRTEQRDSAMYRCASSGGRIQETQYFGPGTRLLVL.

The chain recombines TRBV27 with TRBJ2-5, with D perhaps given as TRBD1 or TRBD2 (5 bases each). This CDR3 spans 16 amino acids. Germline V gene lookup returns CDR1 MNHEY and CDR2 SMNVEV (reference sequence). V lost 0 bases to trimming and J lost 2 bases, with 13 bases between them. The CDR3 coding sequence is TGTGCCAGCAGTTTATCGGTCGGGACCAGACAAGAGACCCAGTACTTC. Its protein product is CASSLSVGTRQETQYF.

A word on this clonotype: Since no conserved phenylalanine or tryptophan closes the CDR3, a read error is the likely cause. The chain employs TRBV30 and TRBJ2-2; the match to TRBD2 covers 12 bases. V was clipped by 0 bases and J by 7 bases; unmatched bases: 6. The CDR3 loop spans 16 amino acids. The germline gives CDR1 GTSNPN, CDR2 SVGIG (reference sequence). CDR3: CAWSVPSGRAVGELFL. The DNA of the CDR3 is TGTGCCTGGAGTGTACCTAGCGGGAGGGCCGTCGGGGAGCTGTTTCTT.

This clonotype occurred a few times. The chain joins TRBV6-4 to TRBJ2-1, with TRBD2 matching over 11 bases. Trimming cost V 1 base and J 7 bases; bases outside gene matches: 15. The CDR3 runs to 19 residues. Germline V gene lookup returns CDR1 MRHNA and CDR2 SNTAGT. The CDR3 sequence is CASSDFRLAGRSRRNEQFF. The CDR3, as DNA: TGTGCCAGCAGTGACTTCAGACTAGCGGGACGCTCCCGGCGGAATGAGCAGTTCTTC.

About this clonotype itself: A much larger clone is a single base away; this may be a read error. The conserved closing phenylalanine or tryptophan is absent in this CDR3, likely reflecting a read error. The chain couples TRBV11-2 to TRBJ2-1, with D possibly matching TRBD2 (7 bases). V shed 2 bases and J shed 10 bases, with 18 bases lying between them. CDR3 length: 15 residues. Germline CDR1 reads SGHAT; CDR2 reads FQNNGV. For the CDR3, the DNA is TGTGCCAGCAGCTTATTTCGGGGGGCTTCCCGAGAGCAGTTCTTG. Amino acid sequence: CASSLFRGASREQFL.

As regards this clonotype: At one end the junction does not follow the germline gene, possibly because of a read error. V gene TRBV7-9 combines with J gene TRBJ2-6; D is possibly TRBD1 or TRBD2 (5 bases each). The germline V gene has CDR1 SEHNR and CDR2 FQNEAQ (reference sequence). This CDR3 contains 19 residues. This CDR3 reads CASSPAGLLPDSGAIVLTF. The CDR3 bases are TGTGCCAGCAGCCCAGCAGGACTCCTTCCCGACTCTGGGGCCATCGTCCTGACTTTC.

This clonotype appeared a few times. A read error may account for a junction end that differs from germline. The chain joins TRBV20-1 to TRBJ2-7, with 8 bases lining up with TRBD1. CDR3 size: 16 residues. The V gene's germline CDR1 is DFQATT and CDR2 SNEGSKA (reference sequence). The CDR3: CSARDIPRQGSFEQYF. CDR3 nucleotide sequence: TGCAGTGCTAGAGATATCCCCCGACAGGGGTCCTTCGAGCAGTACTTC.